The present TCR beta chain was sequenced within a study of T cell responses to AZD1222 COVID-19 vaccine. Study-level information: Pooled samples include second doses given at about 4 or 12 weeks. Study results and caveats: Most donors were white British and more were female, and clonal diversity was possibly underestimated. Spike-specific TCRs gained breadth and depth after people received two AZD1222 doses.

In the case of this clone: Antigen specificity is unknown.

The germline gives CDR1 SGHVS, CDR2 FNYEAQ. The CDR3 contains 15 residues. J gave up 5 bases and V 5 bases, and 9 bases lay outside the gene matches. Profiling relied on immunoSEQ multiplex PCR, and the TCRdb table lists in-frame clones only, not all of them. This sample yields over 100,000 clones, of which roughly nine tenths are seen a single time; roughly 2.3% belongs to the top ten. Sequencing used peripheral blood, obtained on day 0 of AZD1222 vaccination. The chain is built from TRBV7-6 and TRBJ2-3, with TRBD2 matching 8 bases. This sequence was found in an adult in good health. The CDR3 sequence is CASSQTPGLEDTQYF. The DNA for the CDR3 is TGTGCCAGCAGCCAGACGCCGGGACTAGAAGATACGCAGTATTTT.